The clone carrying this TCR beta chain is medium-sized in the sample. Antigen: not known. This entry comes from a study of spatial heterogeneity in lung cancer. On the study more broadly: Fewer alpha-chain than beta-chain sequences were consistently detected.

Time point reported: sample taken at primary tumor resection. Unsorted whole RNA of tumor, nontumor lung or frozen PBMC was sequenced. The donors, more than 55 patients with untreated early-stage non-small cell lung cancer, provided the samples. All TCR cDNA molecules were individually tagged with a unique molecular identifier. TCRdb re-analysed the 5' RACE reads in MiXCR, keeping a single row per CDR3 protein. Here the sample spans 10,000 or so distinct CDR3 sequences, 4.5% to 6% being singletons. General study findings and limits: Blood showed ubiquitous tumor TCRs more often at resection than at routine follow-up.

This CDR3 is 17 amino acids long. V trimming: 7 bases; J trimming: 0 bases; junction bases outside the gene matches: 4. Germline V gene sequence: CDR1 SNHLY, CDR2 FYNNEI. The chain links TRBV2 to TRBJ2-1; TRBD2 matches at 15 bases. Specimen: PBMCs, collected at surgery. The origin of this receptor is a male donor with early-stage non-small cell lung cancer. This CDR3 is CASNGLAGGSSYNEQFF. CDR3 in DNA: TGTGCCAGCAACGGACTAGCGGGGGGGAGCTCCTACAATGAGCAGTTCTTC.